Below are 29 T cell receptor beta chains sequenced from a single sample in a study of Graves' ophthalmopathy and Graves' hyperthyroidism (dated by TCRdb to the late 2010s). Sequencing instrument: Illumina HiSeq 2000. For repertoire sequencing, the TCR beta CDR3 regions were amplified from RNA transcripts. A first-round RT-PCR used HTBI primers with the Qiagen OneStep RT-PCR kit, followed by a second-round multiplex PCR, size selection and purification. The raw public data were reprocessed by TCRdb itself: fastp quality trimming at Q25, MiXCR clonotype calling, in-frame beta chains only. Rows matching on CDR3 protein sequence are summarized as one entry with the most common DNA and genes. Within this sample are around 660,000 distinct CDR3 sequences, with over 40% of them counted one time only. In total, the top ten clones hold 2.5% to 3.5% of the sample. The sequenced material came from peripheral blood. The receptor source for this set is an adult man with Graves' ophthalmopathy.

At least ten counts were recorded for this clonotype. The chain's CDR3 is CATSRDPVGRHEQYF. The CDR3 bases are TGTGCCACCAGCAGAGATCCGGTGGGTCGCCACGAGCAGTACTTC. The V and J genes are TRBV15 and TRBJ2-7; D ambiguous. Per germline, CDR1 LNHNV and CDR2 YYDKDF (reference sequence). The CDR3 loop spans 15 amino acids. V lost 0 bases, J lost 5 bases, and 14 bases lay in between.

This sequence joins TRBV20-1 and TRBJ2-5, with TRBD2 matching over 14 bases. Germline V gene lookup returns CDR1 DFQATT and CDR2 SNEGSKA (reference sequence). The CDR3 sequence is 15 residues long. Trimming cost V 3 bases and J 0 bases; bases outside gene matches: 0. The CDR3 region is CSARGLAGDQETQYF. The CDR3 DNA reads TGCAGTGCTAGGGGACTAGCGGGGGACCAAGAGACCCAGTACTTC.

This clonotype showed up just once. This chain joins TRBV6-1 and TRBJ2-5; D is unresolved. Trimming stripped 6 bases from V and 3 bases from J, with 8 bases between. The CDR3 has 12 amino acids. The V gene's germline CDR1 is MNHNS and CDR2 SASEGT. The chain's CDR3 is CASSPGKETQYF. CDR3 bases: TGTGCCAGCAGCCCCGGTAAAGAGACCCAGTACTTC.

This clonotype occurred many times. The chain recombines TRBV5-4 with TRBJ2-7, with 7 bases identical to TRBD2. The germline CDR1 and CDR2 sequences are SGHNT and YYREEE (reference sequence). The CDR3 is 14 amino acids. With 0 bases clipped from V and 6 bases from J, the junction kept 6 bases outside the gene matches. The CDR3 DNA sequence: TGTGCCAGCAGCTTGGGACTAGCTAGCCTCGAGCAGTACTTC. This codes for CASSLGLASLEQYF.

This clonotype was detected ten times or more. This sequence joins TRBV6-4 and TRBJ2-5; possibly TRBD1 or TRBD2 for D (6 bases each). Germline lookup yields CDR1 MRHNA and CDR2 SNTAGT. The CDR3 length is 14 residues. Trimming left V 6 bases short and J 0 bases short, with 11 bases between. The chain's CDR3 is CASRTRGHQETQYF. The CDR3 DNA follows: TGTGCCAGCAGAACACGGGGGCACCAAGAGACCCAGTACTTC.

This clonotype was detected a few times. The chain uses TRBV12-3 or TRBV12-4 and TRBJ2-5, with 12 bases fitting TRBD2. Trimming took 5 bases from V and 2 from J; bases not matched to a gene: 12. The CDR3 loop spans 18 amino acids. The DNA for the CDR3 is TGTGCCAGCAGTGTCGCCCGAGTCACTAGCGGGAGGCAAGAGACCCAGTACTTC. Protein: CASSVARVTSGRQETQYF.

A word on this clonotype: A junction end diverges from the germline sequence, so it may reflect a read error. The CDR3 coding sequence is TGTGCCAGCGTTTACTCTGGGGCCAACGTCCTGACCTTC. It specifies CASVYSGANVLTF. V is TRBV25-1 and J is TRBJ2-6, with D perhaps TRBD1 (5 bases). Germline values: CDR1 MGHDK, CDR2 SYGVNS. This CDR3 is 13 amino acids long.

The CDR3 sequence: CASPGTSGYEQYF. The CDR3, as DNA: TGTGCCAGCCCGGGGACTAGCGGCTACGAGCAGTACTTC. The rearrangement links TRBV6-6 to TRBJ2-7; 11 bases fit TRBD2. The CDR3 extends over 13 amino acids. Trimming cost V 8 bases and J 3 bases; bases outside gene matches: 3. CDR1 and CDR2 (germline): MNHNY, SVGAGI (reference sequence).

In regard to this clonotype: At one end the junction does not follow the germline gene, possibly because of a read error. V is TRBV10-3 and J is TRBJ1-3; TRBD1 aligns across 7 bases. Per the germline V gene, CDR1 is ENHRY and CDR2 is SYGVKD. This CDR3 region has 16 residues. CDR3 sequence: CAISGSEGQTGNTIHF. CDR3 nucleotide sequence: TGTGCCATCAGTGGGTCAGAGGGACAGACTGGAAACACCATACATTTT.

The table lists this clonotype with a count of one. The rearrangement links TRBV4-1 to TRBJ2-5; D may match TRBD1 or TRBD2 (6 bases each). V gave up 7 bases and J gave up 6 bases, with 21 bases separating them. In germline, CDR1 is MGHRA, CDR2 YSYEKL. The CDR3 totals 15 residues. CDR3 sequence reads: CASTLSPGAAQTQYF. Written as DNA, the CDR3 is TGCGCCAGCACCCTAAGTCCGGGGGCAGCGCAGACCCAGTACTTC.

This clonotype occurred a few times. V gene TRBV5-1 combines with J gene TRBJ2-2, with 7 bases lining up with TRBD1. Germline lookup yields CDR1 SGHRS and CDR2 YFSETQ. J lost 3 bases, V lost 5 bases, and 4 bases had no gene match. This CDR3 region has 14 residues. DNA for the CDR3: TGCGCCAGCAGATTCGACAGGGACACCGGGGAGCTGTTTTTT. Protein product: CASRFDRDTGELFF.

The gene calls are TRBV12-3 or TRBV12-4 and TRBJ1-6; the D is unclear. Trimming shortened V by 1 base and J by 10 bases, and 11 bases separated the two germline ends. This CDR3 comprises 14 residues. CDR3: CASSLGQVGSPLHF. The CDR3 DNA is TGTGCCAGCAGTTTAGGGCAGGTTGGGTCACCCCTCCACTTT.

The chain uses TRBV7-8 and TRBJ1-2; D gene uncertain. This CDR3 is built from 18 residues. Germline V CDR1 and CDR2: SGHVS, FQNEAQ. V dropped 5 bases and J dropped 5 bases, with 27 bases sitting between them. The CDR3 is CASSQGSQPLAGIYGYTF. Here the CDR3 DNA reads TGTGCCAGCAGCCAAGGTTCCCAGCCACTGGCAGGCATTTATGGCTACACCTTC.

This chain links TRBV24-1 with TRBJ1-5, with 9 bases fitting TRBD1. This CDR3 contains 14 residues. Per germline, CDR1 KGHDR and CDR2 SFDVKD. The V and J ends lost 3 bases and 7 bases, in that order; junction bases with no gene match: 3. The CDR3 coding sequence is TGTGCCACCAGTGATCCGGGACAGGGCCAGCCCCAGCATTTT. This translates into CATSDPGQGQPQHF.

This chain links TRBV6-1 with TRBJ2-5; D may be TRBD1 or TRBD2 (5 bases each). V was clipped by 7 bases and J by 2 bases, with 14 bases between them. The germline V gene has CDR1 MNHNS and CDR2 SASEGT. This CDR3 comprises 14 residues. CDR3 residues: CASTPGRAQETQYF. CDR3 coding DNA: TGTGCCAGCACTCCGGGACGAGCTCAAGAGACCCAGTACTTC.

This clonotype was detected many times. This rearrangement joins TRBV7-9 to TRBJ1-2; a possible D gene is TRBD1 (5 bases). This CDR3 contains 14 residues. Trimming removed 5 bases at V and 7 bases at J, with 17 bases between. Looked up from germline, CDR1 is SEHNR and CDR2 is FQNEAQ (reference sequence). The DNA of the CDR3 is TGTGCCAGCAGCCCCTCACCCCAGGGCAGTGGCTACACCTTC. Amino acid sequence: CASSPSPQGSGYTF.

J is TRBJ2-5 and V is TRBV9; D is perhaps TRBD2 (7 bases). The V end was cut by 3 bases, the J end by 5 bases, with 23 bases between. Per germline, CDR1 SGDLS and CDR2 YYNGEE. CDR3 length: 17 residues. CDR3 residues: CASSESARGAAGETQYF. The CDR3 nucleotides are TGTGCCAGCAGCGAGAGCGCCCGGGGGGCGGCCGGGGAGACCCAGTACTTC.

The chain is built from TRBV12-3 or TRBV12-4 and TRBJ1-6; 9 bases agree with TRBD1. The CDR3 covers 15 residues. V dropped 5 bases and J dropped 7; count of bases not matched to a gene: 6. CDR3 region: CASSQHRGQNSPLHF. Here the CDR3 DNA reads TGTGCCAGCAGTCAGCACAGGGGGCAGAATTCACCCCTCCACTTT.

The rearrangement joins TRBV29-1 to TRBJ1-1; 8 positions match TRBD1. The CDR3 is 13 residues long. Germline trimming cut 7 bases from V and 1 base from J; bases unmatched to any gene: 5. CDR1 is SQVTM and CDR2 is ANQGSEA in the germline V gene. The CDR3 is CSAMGQANTEAFF. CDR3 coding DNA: TGCAGCGCCATGGGACAGGCGAACACTGAAGCTTTCTTT.

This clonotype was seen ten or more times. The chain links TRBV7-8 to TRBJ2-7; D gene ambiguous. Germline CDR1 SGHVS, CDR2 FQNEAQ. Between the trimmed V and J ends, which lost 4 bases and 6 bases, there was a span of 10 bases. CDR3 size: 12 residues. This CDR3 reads CASSSFTREQYF. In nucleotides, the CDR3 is TGTGCCAGCAGCTCCTTCACGCGCGAGCAGTACTTC.

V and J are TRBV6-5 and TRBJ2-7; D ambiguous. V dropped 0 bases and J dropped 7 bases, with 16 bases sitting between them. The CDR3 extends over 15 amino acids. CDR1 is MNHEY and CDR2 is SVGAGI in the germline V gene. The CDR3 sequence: CASSYSSLVGREQYF. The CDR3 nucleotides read TGTGCCAGCAGTTACTCGAGTCTTGTTGGCCGGGAGCAGTACTTC.

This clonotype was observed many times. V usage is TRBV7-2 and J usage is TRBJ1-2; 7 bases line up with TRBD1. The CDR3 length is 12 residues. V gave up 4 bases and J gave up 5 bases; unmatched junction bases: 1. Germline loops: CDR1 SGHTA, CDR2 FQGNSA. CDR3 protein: CASSWDRYGYTF. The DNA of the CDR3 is TGTGCCAGCAGCTGGGACAGATATGGCTACACCTTC.

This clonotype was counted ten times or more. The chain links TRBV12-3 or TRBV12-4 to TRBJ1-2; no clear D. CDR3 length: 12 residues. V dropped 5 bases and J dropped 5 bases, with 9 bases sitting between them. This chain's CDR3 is CASSPREYGYTF. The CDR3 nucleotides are TGTGCCAGCAGTCCCCGGGAGTATGGCTACACCTTC.

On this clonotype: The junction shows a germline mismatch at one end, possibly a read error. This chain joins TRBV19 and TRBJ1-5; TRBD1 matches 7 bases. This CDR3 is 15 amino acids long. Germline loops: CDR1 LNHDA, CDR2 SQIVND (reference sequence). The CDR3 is CASSPLGTAQQPQHF. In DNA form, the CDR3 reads TGCGCCAGCAGCCCACTGGGGACAGCCCAGCAGCCCCAGCATTTT.

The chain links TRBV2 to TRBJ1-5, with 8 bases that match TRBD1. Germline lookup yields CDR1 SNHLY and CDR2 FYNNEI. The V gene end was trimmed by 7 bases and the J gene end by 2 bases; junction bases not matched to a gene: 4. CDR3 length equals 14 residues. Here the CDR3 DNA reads TGTGCCAGCAACGAGGGACAGGGCAATCAGCCCCAGCATTTT. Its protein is CASNEGQGNQPQHF.

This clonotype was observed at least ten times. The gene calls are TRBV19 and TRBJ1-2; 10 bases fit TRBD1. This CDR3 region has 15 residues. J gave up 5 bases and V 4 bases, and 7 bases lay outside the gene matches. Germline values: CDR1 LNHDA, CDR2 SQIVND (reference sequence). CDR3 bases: TGTGCCAGTAGTACCTGGGACAGGGGATTTTATGGCTACACCTTC. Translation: CASSTWDRGFYGYTF.

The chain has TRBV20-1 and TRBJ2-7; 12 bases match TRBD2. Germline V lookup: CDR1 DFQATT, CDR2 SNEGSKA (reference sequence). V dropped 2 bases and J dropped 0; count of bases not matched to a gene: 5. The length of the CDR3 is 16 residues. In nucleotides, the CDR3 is TGCAGTGCTAGAACTAGCGGGGGGCCGAGCTCCTACGAGCAGTACTTC. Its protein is CSARTSGGPSSYEQYF.

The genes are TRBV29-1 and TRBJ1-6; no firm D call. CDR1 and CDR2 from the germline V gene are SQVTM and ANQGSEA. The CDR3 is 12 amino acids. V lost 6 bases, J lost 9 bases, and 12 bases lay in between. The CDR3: CSVRGSGSPLHF. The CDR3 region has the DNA TGCAGCGTCCGAGGTAGCGGTTCACCCCTCCACTTT.

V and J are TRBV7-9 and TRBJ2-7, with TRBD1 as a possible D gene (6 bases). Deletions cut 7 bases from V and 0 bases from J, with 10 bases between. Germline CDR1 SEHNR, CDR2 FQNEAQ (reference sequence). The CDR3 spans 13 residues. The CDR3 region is CASKQDSSYEQYF. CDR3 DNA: TGTGCCAGCAAGCAGGACAGCTCCTACGAGCAGTACTTC.